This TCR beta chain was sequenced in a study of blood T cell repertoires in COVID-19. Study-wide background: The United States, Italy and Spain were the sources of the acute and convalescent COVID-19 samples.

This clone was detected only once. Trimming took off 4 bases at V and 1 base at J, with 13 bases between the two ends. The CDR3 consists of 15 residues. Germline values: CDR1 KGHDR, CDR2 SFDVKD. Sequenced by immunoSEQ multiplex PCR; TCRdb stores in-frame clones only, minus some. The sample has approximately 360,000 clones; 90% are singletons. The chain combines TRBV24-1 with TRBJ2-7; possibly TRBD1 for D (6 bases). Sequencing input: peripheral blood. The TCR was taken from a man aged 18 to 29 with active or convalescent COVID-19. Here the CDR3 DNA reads TGTGCCACCAGTGACACCGGGACACCATCCTACGAGCAGTACTTC. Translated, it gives CATSDTGTPSYEQYF.